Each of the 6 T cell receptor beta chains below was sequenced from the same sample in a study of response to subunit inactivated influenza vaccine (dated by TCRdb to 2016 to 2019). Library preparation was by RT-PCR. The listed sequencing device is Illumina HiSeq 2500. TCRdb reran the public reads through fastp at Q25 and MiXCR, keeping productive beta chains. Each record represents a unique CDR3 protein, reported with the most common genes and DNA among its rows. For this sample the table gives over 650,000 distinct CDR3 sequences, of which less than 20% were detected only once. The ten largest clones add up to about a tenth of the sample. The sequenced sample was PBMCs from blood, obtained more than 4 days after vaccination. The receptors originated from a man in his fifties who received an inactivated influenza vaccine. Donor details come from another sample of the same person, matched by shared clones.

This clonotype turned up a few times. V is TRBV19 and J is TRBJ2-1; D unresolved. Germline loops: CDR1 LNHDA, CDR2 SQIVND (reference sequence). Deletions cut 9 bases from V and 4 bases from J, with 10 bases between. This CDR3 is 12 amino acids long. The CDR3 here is CASKDPYNEQFF. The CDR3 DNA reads TGTGCCAGCAAGGACCCATACAATGAGCAGTTCTTC.

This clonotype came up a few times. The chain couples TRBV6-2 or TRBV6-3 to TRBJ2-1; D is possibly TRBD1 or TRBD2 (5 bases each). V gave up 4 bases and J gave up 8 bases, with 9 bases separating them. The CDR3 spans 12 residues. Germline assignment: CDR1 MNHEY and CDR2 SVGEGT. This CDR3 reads CASSLQGDEQFF. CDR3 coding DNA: TGTGCCAGCAGTTTGCAGGGAGATGAGCAGTTCTTC.

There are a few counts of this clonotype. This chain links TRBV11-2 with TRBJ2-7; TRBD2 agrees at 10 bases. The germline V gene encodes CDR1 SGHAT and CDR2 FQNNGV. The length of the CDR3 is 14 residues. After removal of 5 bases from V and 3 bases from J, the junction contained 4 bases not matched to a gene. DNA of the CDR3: TGTGCCAGCAGCGCCGGGACTAGCGACTACGAGCAGTACTTC. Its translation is CASSAGTSDYEQYF.

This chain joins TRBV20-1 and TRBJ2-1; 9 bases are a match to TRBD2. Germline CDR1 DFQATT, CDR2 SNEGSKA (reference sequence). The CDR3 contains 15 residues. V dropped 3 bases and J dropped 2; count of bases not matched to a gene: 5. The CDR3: CSASLAGRAYNEQFF. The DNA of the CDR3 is TGCAGTGCTAGCCTAGCGGGAAGAGCCTACAATGAGCAGTTCTTC.

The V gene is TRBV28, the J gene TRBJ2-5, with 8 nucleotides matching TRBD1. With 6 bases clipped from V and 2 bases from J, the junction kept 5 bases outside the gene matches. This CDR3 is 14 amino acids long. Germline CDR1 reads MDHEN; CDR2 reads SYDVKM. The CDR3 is CASSHRDRQETQYF. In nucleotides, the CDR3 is TGTGCCAGCAGCCACCGGGACAGGCAAGAGACCCAGTACTTC.

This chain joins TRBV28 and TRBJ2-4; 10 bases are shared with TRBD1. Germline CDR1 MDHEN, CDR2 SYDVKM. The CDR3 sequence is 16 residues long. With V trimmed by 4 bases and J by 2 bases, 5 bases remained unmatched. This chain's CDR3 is CASSWGTGVSKNIQYF. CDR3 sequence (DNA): TGTGCCAGCAGTTGGGGGACAGGGGTCTCCAAAAACATTCAGTACTTC. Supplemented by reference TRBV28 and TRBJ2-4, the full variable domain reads DVKVTQSSRYLVKRTGEKVFLECVQDMDHENMFWYRQDPGLGLRLIYFSYDVKMKEKGDIPEGYSVSREKKERFSLILESASTNQTSMYLCASSWGTGVSKNIQYFGAGTRLSVL.